This TCR beta chain was recovered during a study of blood T cell repertoires in COVID-19. About the study: Sources were T cells, B-cell-depleted T cells, or PBMCs; the material itself was cDNA or gDNA.

Original methodology: Estimated nucleated cell counts came from reference gene primer amplification. Profiling relied on immunoSEQ multiplex PCR, and the TCRdb table lists in-frame clones only, not all of them. That table furnishes V, J and clone size, whereas the DNA furnished D and trimming. This sample has about 210,000 clones, with approximately 80% found just once. Participants came from about two dozen US areas, aged roughly 18 to 90 years. The study assigned cohorts using participant-reported clinical history. Trimming removed 1 base at V and 2 bases at J, with 6 bases between. The germline V gene has CDR1 GTSNPN and CDR2 SVGIG (reference sequence). The CDR3 loop spans 12 amino acids.

The genes are TRBV30 and TRBJ2-7; no definite D call. Sequenced sample: PBMCs or T cells enriched from blood (not recorded which). This clonotype was sampled from a man under 40 with acute COVID-19. DNA of the CDR3: TGTGCCTGGAGTGGTCAGGCCTACGAGCAGTACTTC. Amino acid sequence: CAWSGQAYEQYF.